This T cell receptor (beta chain) was retrieved from a study of blood T cell repertoires in COVID-19. Study at large: Samples representing acute and convalescent COVID-19 were sourced from the United States, Italy and Spain.

Participants spanned ages about 18 to 90 years and resided in roughly 26 US areas. Trimming left V 5 bases short and J 1 base short, with 9 bases between. CDR3 length: 13 amino acids. Germline CDR1 and CDR2: MDHEN and SYDVKM. Repertoires were generated with immunoSEQ multiplex PCR, while TCRdb's copy carries only in-frame clones and drops some. The sample includes about 240,000 clones, around 89% seen only once; the top ten take roughly 9%. Material for sequencing was PBMCs or T cells enriched from blood (not recorded which). This receptor was taken from a man in his forties who had recovered from COVID-19. The chain joins TRBV28 to TRBJ2-7, with a weak D call TRBD1 (5 bases). The CDR3 coding sequence is TGTGCCAGCAGTGTCAGGGTATCCTACGAGCAGTACTTC. This encodes CASSVRVSYEQYF.